This entry describes one T cell receptor (beta chain). This clonotype was seen many times. The target of this receptor is not known. Base qualities are missing; no much larger clone stands one base away. The data belong to a study of T-cell reconstitution after alpha-beta-depleted transplantation in children (dated by TCRdb to about 2016). As for the study more broadly: Using TCR repertoire profiling, the study followed T-cell immune reconstitution in a quantitative way in children after TCRalphabeta/CD19-depleted allogeneic hematopoietic cell transplantation.

The V and J ends are trimmed by 6 bases and 2 bases, leaving 14 bases between them. From the germline V gene, CDR1 is MNHNS and CDR2 is SASEGT. From cysteine to phenylalanine, the CDR3 is 16 amino acids long. Just CDR3 DNA is preserved here, 48 bases in frame from base 1. Preparation of the library involved PCR. These reads were obtained on an Illumina HiSeq 2500. TCR libraries were prepared with molecular barcoding, using unique molecular identifiers to normalize TCRbeta repertoire quantification. Starting from the raw public reads, TCRdb applied fastp trimming at Q25, assembled clones with MiXCR and retained in-frame beta chains. One record per CDR3 amino acid sequence lists the most common genes and DNA. The sample includes fewer than 90,000 distinct CDR3 sequences, with around 7.9% observed a single time. The leading ten clones occupy approximately 2.3% of the sample.

Here the chain combines TRBV6-1 and TRBJ2-6; the best D guess is TRBD1, with 6 bases matching. Material: PBMCs from the stem cell graft donor, obtained from the stem cell graft. The clonotype was recovered from a human donor who donated a stem cell graft to a child with acute lymphoblastic leukemia. For the CDR3, the sequence is CASSQLQGAGANVLTF. The DNA sequence follows: TGTGCCAGCAGCCAGCTACAGGGAGCTGGGGCCAACGTCCTGACTTTC.